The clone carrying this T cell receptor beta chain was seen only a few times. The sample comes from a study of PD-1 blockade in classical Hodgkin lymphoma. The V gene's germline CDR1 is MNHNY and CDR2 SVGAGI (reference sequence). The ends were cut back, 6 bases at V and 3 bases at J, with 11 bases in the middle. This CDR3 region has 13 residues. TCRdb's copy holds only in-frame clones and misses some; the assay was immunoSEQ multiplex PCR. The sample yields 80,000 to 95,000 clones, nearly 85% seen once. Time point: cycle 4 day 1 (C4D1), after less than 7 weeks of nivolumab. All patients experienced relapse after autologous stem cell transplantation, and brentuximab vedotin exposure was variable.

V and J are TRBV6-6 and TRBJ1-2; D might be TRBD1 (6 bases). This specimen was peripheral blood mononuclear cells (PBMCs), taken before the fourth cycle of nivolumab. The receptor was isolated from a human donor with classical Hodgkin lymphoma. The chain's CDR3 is CASSPRGYYGYTF. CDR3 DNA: TGTGCCAGCAGCCCCAGGGGTTACTATGGCTACACCTTC.